A single sample is the source of the 28 T cell receptor beta chains below, sequenced in a study of patients and donors after allogeneic stem cell transplantation. TCRdb passed the RT-PCR reads through MiXCR, listing each CDR3 protein once. Among tens of thousands of distinct CDR3 sequences listed, 5% were seen once. Sample: blood, either unsorted or a sorted T cell fraction (not recorded which). The receptors here all came from a human donor who was either an allogeneic HSCT recipient or a stem cell or donor lymphocyte infusion donor (not recorded which). It is not recorded whose cells these are; they may come from a transplant donor.

This clonotype was picked up many times. The chain recombines TRBV27 with TRBJ1-4; 7 bases match TRBD1. The trim removed 3 bases at V and 5 bases at J, leaving 9 bases unmatched. Germline CDR1 is MNHEY and CDR2 is SMNVEV (reference sequence). The CDR3 length is 16 residues. The CDR3 nucleotides are TGTGCCAGCAGTTTGCTTCCGGGACAGTTCAATGAAAAACTGTTTTTT. Protein sequence: CASSLLPGQFNEKLFF.

This clonotype was recorded many times. V is TRBV2 and J is TRBJ1-6, with 8 nucleotides matching TRBD1. Per the germline V gene, CDR1 is SNHLY and CDR2 is FYNNEI. The CDR3 contains 13 residues. J lost 11 bases, V lost 8 bases, and 8 bases had no gene match. The CDR3 sequence is CASADRGLAPLHF. In DNA, the CDR3 is TGTGCCAGCGCTGACAGGGGACTGGCACCCCTCCACTTT.

This clonotype was observed at least ten times. The chain couples TRBV5-1 to TRBJ2-2; the D gene is possibly TRBD2 (6 bases). V lost 4 bases, J lost 4 bases, and 14 bases lay in between. The CDR3 extends over 15 amino acids. CDR1 is SGHRS, CDR2 YFSETQ, per germline. CDR3 residues: CASSLAPAGTGELFF. As DNA, the CDR3 is TGCGCCAGCAGCCTAGCGCCCGCGGGCACCGGGGAGCTGTTTTTT.

The chain links TRBV5-1 to TRBJ1-6; D unresolved. V was shortened by 2 bases and J by 5 bases, with 11 bases between the two germline ends. Germline loops: CDR1 SGHRS, CDR2 YFSETQ. The CDR3 loop spans 15 amino acids. In nucleotides, the CDR3 is TGCGCCAGCAGCTTTGGGCAGATTAATAATTCACCCCTCCACTTT. It yields the protein CASSFGQINNSPLHF.

There are many counts of this clonotype. The chain combines TRBV20-1 with TRBJ2-5, with D tentatively TRBD1 or TRBD2 (6 bases each). The V gene lost 1 base and the J gene lost 2 bases, with 11 bases spanning the gap. This CDR3 contains 14 residues. Germline CDR1 is DFQATT and CDR2 is SNEGSKA (reference sequence). The CDR3 region has the DNA TGCAGTGCTAGAGGGGGGGCAGATCAAGAGACCCAGTACTTC. It translates to CSARGGADQETQYF.

This clonotype has at least ten counts. This chain joins TRBV5-8 and TRBJ2-2; D gene unclear. V gave up 0 bases and J gave up 8 bases, with 8 bases separating them. This CDR3 has 13 amino acids. Germline loops: CDR1 SGHTS, CDR2 YDEGEE. CDR3 sequence reads: CASSLVRAGELFF. In nucleotides, the CDR3 is TGTGCCAGCAGCTTGGTTCGGGCAGGGGAGCTGTTTTTT.

In this sample, this clonotype turned up many times. V gene TRBV3-1 combines with J gene TRBJ2-1, with D possibly TRBD2 on 5 matching bases. In germline, CDR1 is LGHDT, CDR2 YNNKEL (reference sequence). CDR3 size: 15 residues. V lost 1 base, J lost 4 bases, and 11 bases lay in between. CDR3 bases: TGTGCCAGCAGCCAAGGCGGGTCCCTGTACAATGAGCAGTTCTTC. As protein: CASSQGGSLYNEQFF.

Ten or more counts support this clonotype. The V and J genes are TRBV2 and TRBJ2-5; D tentatively fits TRBD1 or TRBD2 (5 bases each). Germline values: CDR1 SNHLY, CDR2 FYNNEI. The CDR3 totals 12 residues. V was shortened by 8 bases and J by 2 bases, with 9 bases between the two germline ends. This CDR3 reads CASGTAQETQYF. DNA for the CDR3: TGTGCCAGCGGGACCGCACAAGAGACCCAGTACTTC.

This clonotype was counted at least ten times. The J gene is TRBJ2-3, the V gene TRBV12-3 or TRBV12-4; TRBD2 aligns across 9 bases. Unmatched junction bases numbered 7, after V lost 6 bases and J lost 0 bases. The CDR3 is made up of 16 amino acids. CDR3 nucleotides: TGTGCCAGCAGCCCTCTAGCGGGGTCGAGCACAGATACGCAGTATTTT. It specifies CASSPLAGSSTDTQYF.

This clonotype has a count of ten or more. The genes are TRBV29-1 and TRBJ1-2, with D uncertain. V lost 7 bases and J 0 bases, leaving 15 bases between the germline ends. CDR3 length: 14 residues. Germline CDR1 SQVTM, CDR2 ANQGSEA. The CDR3 loop reads CSDPEGGANYGYTF. As DNA, the CDR3 is TGCAGCGACCCCGAGGGCGGAGCTAACTATGGCTACACCTTC.

The CDR3 DNA reads TGTGCCAGCAGCTCCCCTAGGGGGGCCGGGGAGCTGTTTTTT. Its translation: CASSSPRGAGELFF. The V gene is TRBV11-3, the J gene TRBJ2-2, with D possibly called TRBD1 or TRBD2 (6 bases each). This CDR3 spans 14 amino acids. The germline V and J ends were trimmed by 4 bases and 6 bases, with 12 bases remaining between them. Germline lookup yields CDR1 SGHNT and CDR2 YENEEA.

The sample holds many counts of this clonotype. The rearrangement joins TRBV4-1 to TRBJ2-1, with a weak D call TRBD2 (6 bases). The CDR3 consists of 16 residues. The V end was cut by 1 base, the J end by 7 bases, with 17 bases between. CDR1 MGHRA and CDR2 YSYEKL come from the germline V gene. The CDR3 region has the DNA TGCGCCAGCAGCCAAGTTAGCTCCGGAGGAGGGAATGAGCAGTTCTTC. The encoded protein is CASSQVSSGGGNEQFF.

This clonotype has a count of ten or more. This chain uses TRBV12-3 or TRBV12-4 with TRBJ1-5, with a weak D call TRBD1 (6 bases). The CDR3 runs to 15 residues. Trimming took off 5 bases at V and 1 base at J, with 12 bases between the two ends. In nucleotides, the CDR3 is TGTGCCAGCAGTCCAAGGACAGCAAGCAATCAGCCCCAGCATTTT. Its protein product is CASSPRTASNQPQHF.

In this sample, this clonotype turned up many times. This sequence joins TRBV18 and TRBJ1-4; no firm D call. The V end was cut by 4 bases, the J end by 8 bases, with 11 bases between. This CDR3 is built from 13 residues. Germline assignment: CDR1 KGHSH and CDR2 LQKENI. CDR3 nucleotide sequence: TGTGCCAGCTCACAGGGAGGCCGGGAAAAACTGTTTTTT. Translated: CASSQGGREKLFF. Based on the CDR3 plus reference TRBV18 and TRBJ1-4, the full variable domain is NAGVMQNPRHLVRRRGQEARLRCSPMKGHSHVYWYRQLPEEGLKFMVYLQKENIIDESGMPKERFSAEFPKEGPSILRIQQVVRGDSAAYFCASSQGGREKLFFGSGTQLSVL.

The CDR3 nucleotides read TGTGCCAGCAGCCCCCTGCGGGGCGTCGGGACAGATACGCAGTATTTT. Protein: CASSPLRGVGTDTQYF. This chain links TRBV7-8 with TRBJ2-3; the D gene is possibly TRBD2 (6 bases). The CDR3 spans 16 residues. CDR1 SGHVS and CDR2 FQNEAQ come from the germline V gene. The V end was cut by 5 bases, the J end by 3 bases, with 18 bases between.

Many counts were recorded for this clonotype. The chain combines TRBV4-2 with TRBJ2-3; 10 bases are shared with TRBD2. CDR3 size: 16 residues. In germline, CDR1 is LGHNA, CDR2 YNFKEQ. V lost 4 bases and J lost 3; bases outside the gene matches: 7. CDR3 nucleotide sequence: TGTGCCAGCAGCCGATTAGCGGGGGGTAGTACAGATACGCAGTATTTT. It yields the protein CASSRLAGGSTDTQYF.

This clonotype was detected ten times or more. The V gene is TRBV2, the J gene TRBJ2-3; the match to TRBD2 covers 7 bases. J lost 0 bases, V lost 5 bases, and 5 bases had no gene match. The V gene's germline CDR1 is SNHLY and CDR2 FYNNEI. This CDR3 is 15 amino acids long. The CDR3 reads CASSYKRGSTDTQYF. The DNA for the CDR3 is TGTGCCAGCAGTTATAAGCGGGGAAGCACAGATACGCAGTATTTT.

This clonotype was seen at least ten times. V and J are TRBV7-3 and TRBJ1-2; TRBD1 matches 11 bases. Germline trimming cut 6 bases from V and 8 bases from J; bases unmatched to any gene: 8. The CDR3 covers 14 residues. From germline, CDR1 is SGHTA and CDR2 FQGTGA. The CDR3 here is CASSRGQGAKGYTF. The CDR3 DNA reads as TGTGCCAGCAGTCGCGGACAGGGGGCTAAAGGCTACACCTTC.

This clonotype was detected many times. The rearrangement joins TRBV28 to TRBJ1-6, with 11 positions matching TRBD1. J was trimmed by 10 bases and V by 1 base; bases with no gene match: 3. Germline-derived CDR1 and CDR2 are MDHEN and SYDVKM. This CDR3 is 15 amino acids long. CDR3 sequence: CASSLLGQGESPLHF. DNA of the CDR3: TGTGCCAGCAGTTTATTGGGACAGGGGGAATCACCCCTCCACTTT.

This clonotype was picked up many times. The chain joins TRBV7-9 to TRBJ2-2; unclear D gene. There are 13 residues in the CDR3. Trimming removed 5 bases from V and 5 bases from J, with 9 bases in between. Germline V gene data show CDR1 as SEHNR and CDR2 as FQNEAQ (reference sequence). The CDR3 is CASSQQITGELFF. For the CDR3, the DNA is TGTGCCAGCAGCCAACAGATAACCGGGGAGCTGTTTTTT.

This CDR3 is CASRPGGGAPLHF. The CDR3 region has the DNA TGTGCCAGTAGACCAGGAGGGGGTGCACCCCTCCACTTT. The rearrangement links TRBV19 to TRBJ1-6; D perhaps matches TRBD1 (6 bases). This CDR3 has 13 residues. V was clipped by 6 bases and J by 11 bases, with 14 bases between them. Germline-derived CDR1 and CDR2 are LNHDA and SQIVND (reference sequence).

This clonotype occurred many times. This chain connects TRBV4-2 to TRBJ2-2; perhaps TRBD2 as D (6 bases). Deletions cut 0 bases from V and 2 bases from J, with 7 bases between. This CDR3 has 15 amino acids. The V gene's germline CDR1 is LGHNA and CDR2 YNFKEQ. CDR3 bases: TGTGCCAGCAGCCAAGAGGGAGGAAACACCGGGGAGCTGTTTTTT. This gives the protein CASSQEGGNTGELFF.

Note on this clonotype: Being one base from a much bigger clone, this may be a read error. CDR3 in DNA: TGTGCCAGCACTAGCGGGGGGACCACAGATACGCAGTATTTT. Translating it yields CASTSGGTTDTQYF. The chain couples TRBV19 to TRBJ2-3; 12 nucleotides match TRBD2. V lost 9 bases, J lost 2 bases, and 3 bases stayed unmatched. Germline V gene sequence: CDR1 LNHDA, CDR2 SQIVND (reference sequence). The CDR3 spans 14 residues.

This clonotype was counted many times. Written as DNA, the CDR3 is TGTGCCAGCAATGACAGGGGGCCAAATACGCAGTATTTT. It yields the protein CASNDRGPNTQYF. The rearrangement links TRBV6-2 or TRBV6-3 to TRBJ2-3; the match to TRBD1 covers 10 bases. The CDR3 is 13 residues long. Trimming cost V 7 bases and J 7 bases; bases outside gene matches: 5. Germline CDR1 is MNHEY and CDR2 is SVGEGT.

Ten or more counts support this clonotype. The V call is TRBV4-2, the J call TRBJ1-5; no firm D call. Germline values: CDR1 LGHNA, CDR2 YNFKEQ. The CDR3 is 16 amino acids. V was clipped by 0 bases and J by 4 bases, with 13 bases between them. CDR3 nucleotides: TGTGCCAGCAGCCAAGATGCACAGCGACCGAATCAGCCCCAGCATTTT. The encoded protein is CASSQDAQRPNQPQHF.

This clonotype occurred many times. The chain combines TRBV6-2 or TRBV6-3 with TRBJ2-3; 8 bases match TRBD1. This CDR3 spans 16 amino acids. V was clipped by 6 bases and J by 0 bases; unmatched bases: 8. Germline V gives CDR1 MNHEY, CDR2 SVGEGT. The CDR3 reads CASRQFQGASTDTQYF. CDR3 coding DNA: TGTGCCAGCAGACAATTCCAGGGGGCAAGCACAGATACGCAGTATTTT.

This clonotype was detected ten times or more. The chain has TRBV5-1 and TRBJ2-2; D unresolved. Germline V gene data show CDR1 as SGHRS and CDR2 as YFSETQ. With 4 bases removed from V and 5 bases from J, the gap between germline ends came to 15 bases. CDR3 length: 15 amino acids. CDR3 DNA: TGCGCCAGCAGCCAGACGACTGGAACTACCGGGGAGCTGTTTTTT. Its protein product is CASSQTTGTTGELFF.

This clonotype was detected ten times or more. The J gene is TRBJ2-2, the V gene TRBV24-1, with D uncertain. The CDR3 covers 15 residues. Trimming pared 7 bases from V and 4 bases from J, leaving 15 bases between. Germline-derived CDR1 and CDR2 are KGHDR and SFDVKD. CDR3 DNA: TGTGCCACCAGCGCCGGTGGGGTCAGCACCGGGGAGCTGTTTTTT. This encodes CATSAGGVSTGELFF.